Here is one T cell receptor beta chain with its context. This sample was taken from a study of shared clonotypes between healthy human individuals. Here immunoSEQ multiplex PCR was the method, and the copy in TCRdb shows in-frame clones only, minus some. The data contain some 790,000 clones, 72% of them seen just once; the ten biggest clones take up approximately 2%. Splitting of CD4+ cells produced CD45RA+ naive and CD45RA-negative memory subsets. There are 14 residues in the CDR3. This sequence joins TRBV21-1 and TRBJ1-2. TRBV21-1 is a documented pseudogene. The sample was memory CD4+ T cells sorted from blood. Subset noted: CD45RA-negative fraction. The sequence derives from a woman aged 25 to 39 in good health. CDR3 coding DNA: TGTGCCAGCACCCCGGGACGGAATAACTATGGCTACACCTTC. Translation: CASTPGRNNYGYTF.